This entry lists 5 T cell receptor beta chains sequenced from one sample in a study of cytomegalovirus exposure and HLA in healthy donors. The PCR contained 60 Vbeta and 13 Jbeta primers. Libraries were prepared by immunoSEQ multiplex PCR; TCRdb keeps only in-frame clonotypes and omits some of them. Among under 250,000 clones listed, over 70% were seen once. Input material: PBMCs. The receptors come from an older woman in good health and CMV-seropositive.

The chain recombines TRBV21-1 with TRBJ2-6; TRBD1 is the table's D call, not checked against the DNA. TRBV21-1 is deemed a pseudogene. There are 19 residues in the CDR3. The CDR3, as DNA: TGTGCCAGCAGCAAAGAGGGTGGACAGGGGGTCTCTGGGGCCAACGTCCTGACTTTC. It specifies CASSKEGGQGVSGANVLTF.

This chain connects TRBV9 to TRBJ2-3; perhaps TRBD2 as D (6 bases). This CDR3 spans 15 amino acids. The V gene lost 4 bases and the J gene lost 2 bases, with 14 bases spanning the gap. Germline lookup yields CDR1 SGDLS and CDR2 YYNGEE. The chain's CDR3 is CASSYQAGPTDTQYF. CDR3 bases: TGTGCCAGCAGCTATCAGGCGGGACCCACAGATACGCAGTATTTT.

The gene calls are TRBV6-6 and TRBJ1-2, with D unclear. Between the trimmed V and J ends, which lost 7 bases and 0 bases, there was a span of 12 bases. This CDR3 has 14 amino acids. Germline loops: CDR1 MNHNY, CDR2 SVGAGI (reference sequence). The CDR3 here is CASTRLGANYGYTF. DNA of the CDR3: TGTGCCAGCACCCGCCTCGGGGCTAACTATGGCTACACCTTC.

This chain links TRBV29-1 with TRBJ1-5; no definite D call. CDR1 SQVTM and CDR2 ANQGSEA come from the germline V gene. V dropped 5 bases and J dropped 1 base, with 9 bases sitting between them. The CDR3 contains 13 residues. This CDR3 reads CSVQGRSNQPQHF. Written as DNA, the CDR3 is TGCAGCGTTCAAGGGAGAAGCAATCAGCCCCAGCATTTT.

This rearrangement joins TRBV7-9 to TRBJ1-1; no firm D call. V dropped 5 bases and J dropped 2 bases, with 6 bases sitting between them. CDR3 size: 12 residues. CDR1 is SEHNR, CDR2 FQNEAQ, per germline (reference sequence). CDR3 region: CASSRFNTEAFF. The CDR3 DNA reads as TGTGCCAGCAGCCGGTTTAACACTGAAGCTTTCTTT.